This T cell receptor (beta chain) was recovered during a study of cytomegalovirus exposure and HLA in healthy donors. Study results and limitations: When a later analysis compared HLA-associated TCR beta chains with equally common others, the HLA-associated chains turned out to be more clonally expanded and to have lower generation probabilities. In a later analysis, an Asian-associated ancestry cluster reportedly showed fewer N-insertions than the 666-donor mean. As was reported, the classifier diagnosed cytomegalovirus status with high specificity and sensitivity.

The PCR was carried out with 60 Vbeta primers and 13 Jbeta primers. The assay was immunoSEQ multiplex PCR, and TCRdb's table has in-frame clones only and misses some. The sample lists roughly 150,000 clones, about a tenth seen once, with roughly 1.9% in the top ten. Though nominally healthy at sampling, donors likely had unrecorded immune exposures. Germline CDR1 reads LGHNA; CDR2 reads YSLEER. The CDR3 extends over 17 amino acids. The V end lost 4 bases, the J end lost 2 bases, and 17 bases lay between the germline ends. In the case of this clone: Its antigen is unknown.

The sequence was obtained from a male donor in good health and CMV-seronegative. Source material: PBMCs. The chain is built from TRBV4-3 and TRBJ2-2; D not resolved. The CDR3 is CASSPDLTNTNTGELFF. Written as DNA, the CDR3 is TGCGCCAGCAGCCCAGACTTAACTAACACTAACACCGGGGAGCTGTTTTTT.